This entry concerns a single T cell receptor (beta chain). These data are taken from a study of blood T cell repertoires in COVID-19. In the study overall: Samples representing acute and convalescent COVID-19 were sourced from the United States, Italy and Spain. Nucleic acid was either cDNA or gDNA, and it came from T cells, B-cell-depleted T cells, or PBMCs.

Seattle-derived patients entered the study during active infection and were followed longitudinally. Per the authors' pipeline: Researchers report that nucleated cell counts were estimated from reference gene primer amplification. The data were produced by immunoSEQ multiplex PCR, yet TCRdb's version contains in-frame clones alone and is incomplete. The V and J calls and clone size are taken from that table; D and trimming were inferred from the DNA. The sample contains 200,000 to 250,000 clones, 85% to 90% of which appear only once. Germline V gives CDR1 GTSNPN, CDR2 SVGIG (reference sequence). The CDR3 has 14 residues. The ends were cut back, 4 bases at V and 3 bases at J, with 14 bases in the middle.

What was sequenced was peripheral blood. The source of this sequence is a man aged 45-65 years with COVID-19, enrolled during active disease. The genes are TRBV30 and TRBJ2-3; D is possibly TRBD2 (6 bases). CDR3 bases: TGTGCCTGGACCTCGGGAGACGGGACAGATACGCAGTATTTT. Residues: CAWTSGDGTDTQYF.